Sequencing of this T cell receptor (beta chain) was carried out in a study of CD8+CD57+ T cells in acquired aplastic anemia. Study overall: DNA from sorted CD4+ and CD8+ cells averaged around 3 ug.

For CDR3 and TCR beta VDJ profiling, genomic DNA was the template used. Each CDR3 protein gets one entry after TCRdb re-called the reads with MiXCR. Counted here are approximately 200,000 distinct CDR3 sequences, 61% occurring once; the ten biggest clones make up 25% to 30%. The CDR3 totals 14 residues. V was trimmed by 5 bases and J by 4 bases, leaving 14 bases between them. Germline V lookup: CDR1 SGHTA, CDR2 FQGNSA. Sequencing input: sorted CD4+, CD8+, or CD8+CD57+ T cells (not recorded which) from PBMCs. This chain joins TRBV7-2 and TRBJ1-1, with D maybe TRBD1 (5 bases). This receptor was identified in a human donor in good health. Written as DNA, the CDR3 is TGTGCCAGCAGCCCGCAGGGAGGTGGCACTGAAGCTTTCTTT. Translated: CASSPQGGGTEAFF.